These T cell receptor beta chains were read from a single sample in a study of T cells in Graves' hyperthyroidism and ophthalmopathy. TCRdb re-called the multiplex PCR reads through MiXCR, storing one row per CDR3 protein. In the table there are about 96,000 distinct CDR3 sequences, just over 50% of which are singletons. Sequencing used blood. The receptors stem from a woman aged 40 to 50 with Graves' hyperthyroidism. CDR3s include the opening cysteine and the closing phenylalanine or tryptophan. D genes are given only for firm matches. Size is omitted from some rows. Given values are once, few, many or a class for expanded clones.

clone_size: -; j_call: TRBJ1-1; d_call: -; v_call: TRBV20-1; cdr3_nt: TGCAGTGCTAAGCAGGGTTTGGGCACTGAAGCTTTCTTT; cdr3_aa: CSAKQGLGTEAFF
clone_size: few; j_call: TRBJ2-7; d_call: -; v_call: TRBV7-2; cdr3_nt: TGTGCCAGCAAGACTCAGGAGGGGTCTGTGTACGAGCAGTACTTC; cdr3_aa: CASKTQEGSVYEQYF
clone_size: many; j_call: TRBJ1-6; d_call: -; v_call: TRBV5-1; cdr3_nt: TGCGCCAGCAGCTTCTACACGGAAGCCAATTCACCCCTCCACTTT; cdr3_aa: CASSFYTEANSPLHF
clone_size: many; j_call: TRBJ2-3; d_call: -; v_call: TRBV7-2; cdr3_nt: TGTGCCAGCAGCTTAAACCCGGGGCGCTCCAGAGATACGCAGTATTTT; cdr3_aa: CASSLNPGRSRDTQYF
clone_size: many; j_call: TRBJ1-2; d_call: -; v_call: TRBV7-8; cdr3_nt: TGTGCCAGCAGTTATGACAGGAACTATGGCTACACCTTC; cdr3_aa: CASSYDRNYGYTF
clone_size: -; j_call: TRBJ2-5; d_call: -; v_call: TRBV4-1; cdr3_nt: TGCGCTAGCAGCCAAGAGAGTAGCGGCCAAGAGACCCAGTACTTC; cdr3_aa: CASSQESSGQETQYF
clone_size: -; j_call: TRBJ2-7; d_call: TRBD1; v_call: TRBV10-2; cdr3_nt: TGCGCCAGCAGTGAGCGGGACAGGGGCTACGAGCAGTACTTC; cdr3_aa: CASSERDRGYEQYF
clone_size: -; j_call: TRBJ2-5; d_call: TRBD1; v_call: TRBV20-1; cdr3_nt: TGCAGTGCTAGAGATCCCCTCAACAGGGGGCAAGAGACCCAGTACTTC; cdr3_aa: CSARDPLNRGQETQYF
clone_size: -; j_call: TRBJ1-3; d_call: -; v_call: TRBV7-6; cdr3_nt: TGTGCCAGCAGCTTAGCAATGTCTGGAAACACCATATATTTT; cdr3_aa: CASSLAMSGNTIYF
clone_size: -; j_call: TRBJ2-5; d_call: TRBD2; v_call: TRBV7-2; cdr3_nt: TGTGCCAGCAGCCGCTGGACTAGCGGGAGGGCGGTGCGGACCAAGTACTTC; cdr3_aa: CASSRWTSGRAVRTKYF
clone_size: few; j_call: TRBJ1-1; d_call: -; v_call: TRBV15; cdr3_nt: TGTGCCACCAGCAGCCGTTGGGGGATGAACACTGAAGCTTTCTTT; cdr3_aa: CATSSRWGMNTEAFF
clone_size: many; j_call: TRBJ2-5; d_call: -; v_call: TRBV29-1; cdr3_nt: TGCAGCGTTGTGGAGGGTCCGGGGACCCAGTACTTC; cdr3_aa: CSVVEGPGTQYF
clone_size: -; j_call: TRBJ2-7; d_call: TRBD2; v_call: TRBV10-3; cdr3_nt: TGTGCCATCAGTGTCCCTAGCGGGAGAGGCTACGAGCAGTACTTC; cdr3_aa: CAISVPSGRGYEQYF
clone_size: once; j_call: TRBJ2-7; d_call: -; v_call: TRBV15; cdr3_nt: TGTGCCACCAGCAGCCAAGATGGGGGGAGTTACGAGCAGTACTTC; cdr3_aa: CATSSQDGGSYEQYF
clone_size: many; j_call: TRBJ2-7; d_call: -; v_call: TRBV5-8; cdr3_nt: TGTGCCAGCAGCTTACTCGACCGGTACGAGCAGTACTTC; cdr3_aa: CASSLLDRYEQYF
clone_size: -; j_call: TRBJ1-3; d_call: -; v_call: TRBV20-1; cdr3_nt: TGCAGTGCCATCGGGCCGGGAAACACCATATATTTT; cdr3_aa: CSAIGPGNTIYF
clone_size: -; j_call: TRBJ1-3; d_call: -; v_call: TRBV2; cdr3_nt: TGTGCCAGCAAAACTCGACGGTCTGGAAACACCATATATTTT; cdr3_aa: CASKTRRSGNTIYF
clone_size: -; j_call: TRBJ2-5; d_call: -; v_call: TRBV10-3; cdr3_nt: TGTGCCATCAGTGAGGGTTTTCAGGGGCTACAAGAGACCCAGTACTTC; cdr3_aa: CAISEGFQGLQETQYF
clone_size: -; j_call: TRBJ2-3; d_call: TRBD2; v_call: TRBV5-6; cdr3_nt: TGTGCCAGCGCATACGCTTCAGGGACTAGCGGGAGAGTGCAGTATTTT; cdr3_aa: CASAYASGTSGRVQYF
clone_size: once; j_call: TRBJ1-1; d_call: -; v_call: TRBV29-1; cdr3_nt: TGCAGCGTGGGACGGCCGTTCGACACTGAAGCTTTCTTT; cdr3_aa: CSVGRPFDTEAFF
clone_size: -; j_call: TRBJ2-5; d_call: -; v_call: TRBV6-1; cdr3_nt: TGTGCCAGCAGTTACCGCGGGCAAGAGACCCGGTACTTT; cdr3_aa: CASSYRGQETRYF
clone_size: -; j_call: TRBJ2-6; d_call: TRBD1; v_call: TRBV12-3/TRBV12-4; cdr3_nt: TGTGCCAGCAGCCCTGGACAGGGAAGGGCCAACGTCCTGACTTTC; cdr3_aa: CASSPGQGRANVLTF
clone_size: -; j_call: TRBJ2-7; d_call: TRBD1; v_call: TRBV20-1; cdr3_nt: TGCAGTGCTATGGGACAGGGGTCCTACGAGCAGTACTTC; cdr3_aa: CSAMGQGSYEQYF
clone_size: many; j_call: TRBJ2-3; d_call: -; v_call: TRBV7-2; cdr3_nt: TGTGCCAGCAGCTTACTCGCGGTTAGCACAGATACGCAGTATTTT; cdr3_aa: CASSLLAVSTDTQYF
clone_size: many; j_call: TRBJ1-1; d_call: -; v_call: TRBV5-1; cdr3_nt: TGCGCCAGCAGCTCCAATGTGGAACAGGGCGGGGGGGCTGAAGCTTTCTTT; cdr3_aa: CASSSNVEQGGGAEAFF
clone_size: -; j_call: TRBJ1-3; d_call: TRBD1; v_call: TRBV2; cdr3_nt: TGTGCCAGCAGTGAAGACGGGCAGGGGGTCACTGGCTTAAACACCATATATTTT; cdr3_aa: CASSEDGQGVTGLNTIYF
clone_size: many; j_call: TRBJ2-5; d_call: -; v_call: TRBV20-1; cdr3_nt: TGCAGTGCTACCCACTGGGGCCAAGAAGAGACCCAGTACTTC; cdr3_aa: CSATHWGQEETQYF
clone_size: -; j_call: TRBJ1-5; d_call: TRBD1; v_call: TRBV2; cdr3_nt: TGTGCCAGCAGCTCCTCCGGGACAGGGGCGAGCCAGCCCCAGCATTTT; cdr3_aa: CASSSSGTGASQPQHF
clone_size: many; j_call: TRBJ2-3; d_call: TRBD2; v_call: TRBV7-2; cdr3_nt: TGTGCCAGCAGCCCCAGACTAGCAGGCACAGATACGCAGTATTTT; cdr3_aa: CASSPRLAGTDTQYF
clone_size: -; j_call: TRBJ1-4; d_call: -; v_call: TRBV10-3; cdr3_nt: TGTGCCATCAGTGAGTCCCGGGCCGTGGCAACTAATGAAAAACTGTTTTTT; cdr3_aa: CAISESRAVATNEKLFF
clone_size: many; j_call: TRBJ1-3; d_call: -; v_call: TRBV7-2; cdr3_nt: TGTGCCAGCAGCTTGGGCCAACGAAACACCATATATTTT; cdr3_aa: CASSLGQRNTIYF
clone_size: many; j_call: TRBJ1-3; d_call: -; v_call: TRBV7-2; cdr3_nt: TGTGCCAGCAGCCTTCACCGCGTCGGCAACACCATATATTTT; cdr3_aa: CASSLHRVGNTIYF
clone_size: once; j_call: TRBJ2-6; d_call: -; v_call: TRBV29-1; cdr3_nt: TGCAGCGTTGAGGCGGGGCCGGTCTCTGGGGCCAACGTCCTGACTTTC; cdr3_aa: CSVEAGPVSGANVLTF
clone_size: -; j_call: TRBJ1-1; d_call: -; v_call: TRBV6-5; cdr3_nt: TGTGCCAGCAGTTACCTGGGCGTGAACACTGAAGCTTTCTTT; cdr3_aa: CASSYLGVNTEAFF
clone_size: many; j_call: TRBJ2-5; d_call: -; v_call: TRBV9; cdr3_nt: TGTGCCAGCAGCGAAACACCGGGCCGGGACCTAGGACAAGAGACCCAGTACTTC; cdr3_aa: CASSETPGRDLGQETQYF
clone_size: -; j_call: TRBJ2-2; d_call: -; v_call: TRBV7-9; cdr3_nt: TGCGCCAGCAGCCAAGAGGGCCTCACCGGGGAGCCGTTTTTT; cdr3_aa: CASSQEGLTGEPFF
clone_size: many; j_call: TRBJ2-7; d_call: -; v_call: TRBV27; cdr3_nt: TGTGCCAGCAGGGCCGGGTCGCCGGCCTACGAGCAGTACTTC; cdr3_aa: CASRAGSPAYEQYF
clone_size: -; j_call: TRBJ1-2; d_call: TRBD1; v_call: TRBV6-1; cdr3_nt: TGTGCCAGCACTACGACAGGGGCAAACTATGGCTACACCTTC; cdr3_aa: CASTTTGANYGYTF
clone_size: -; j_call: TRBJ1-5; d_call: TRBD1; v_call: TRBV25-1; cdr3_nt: TGTGCCAGCCCCTATTTGACAGGGACGGTGCGGCAGCCCCAGCATTTT; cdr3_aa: CASPYLTGTVRQPQHF
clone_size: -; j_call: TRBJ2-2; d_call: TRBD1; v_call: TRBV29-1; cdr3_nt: TGCAGCGGGGGACAGGGGATGGTCGGGGAGCTGTTTTTT; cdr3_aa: CSGGQGMVGELFF
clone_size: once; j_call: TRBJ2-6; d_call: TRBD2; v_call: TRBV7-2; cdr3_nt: TGTGCCAGCAGCCCCGTGGGGGAGGGGACTAGCGGCCTGACTTTC; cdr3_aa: CASSPVGEGTSGLTF
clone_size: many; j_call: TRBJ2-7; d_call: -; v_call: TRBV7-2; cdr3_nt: TGTGCCAGCAGCTTATCCAGGGGGGTGATTGCCTACGAGCAGTACTTC; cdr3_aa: CASSLSRGVIAYEQYF
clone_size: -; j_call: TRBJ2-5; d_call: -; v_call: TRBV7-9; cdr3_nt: TGTGCCAGCAGTAACACCGAGGGAGGAGAATTC; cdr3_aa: CASSNTEGGEF
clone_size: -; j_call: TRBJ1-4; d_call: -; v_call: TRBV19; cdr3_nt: TGTGCCTGGGGAGAAGTTGAAAAACTGTTTTTT; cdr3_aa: CAWGEVEKLFF
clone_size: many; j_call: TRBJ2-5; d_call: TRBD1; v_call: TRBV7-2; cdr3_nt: TGTGCCAGCAGCCAAACATACAGGGGAACCCAAGAGACCCAGTACTTC; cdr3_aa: CASSQTYRGTQETQYF
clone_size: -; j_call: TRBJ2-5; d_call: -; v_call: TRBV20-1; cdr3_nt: TGCAGTGCTAGAGGTGGGATGGTTAACGAGCCCCAGTACTTC; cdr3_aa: CSARGGMVNEPQYF
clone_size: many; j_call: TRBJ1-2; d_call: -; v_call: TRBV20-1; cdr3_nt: TGCAGTGCTCAGGGCGGGGGCGCGGTCCATGGCTACACCTTC; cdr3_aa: CSAQGGGAVHGYTF